A single sample gave rise to the 8 T cell receptor beta chains below, sequenced in a study of T-cell reconstitution after alpha-beta-depleted transplantation in children. Unique molecular identifiers were used in preparing the TCRbeta library. TCRdb passed the PCR reads through MiXCR, listing each CDR3 protein once. The repertoire has some 200,000 distinct CDR3 sequences, 7% to 9% of them found once; the top ten carry approximately 34%. The material was PBMCs, mostly from graft donor cells, obtained 360 days after TCRalphabeta/CD19-depleted stem cell transplant. These receptors came from a male patient between 2 and 15 years old who had a stem cell transplant for acute myeloid leukemia, so the T cells may come from the graft donor.

The CDR3 reads CASSLTGSGRSSYNEQFF. The CDR3 DNA follows: TGCGCCAGCAGCCTAACAGGTAGCGGGAGGAGCTCCTACAATGAGCAGTTCTTC. V usage is TRBV5-1 and J usage is TRBJ2-1; 10 nucleotides agree with TRBD2. V dropped 4 bases and J dropped 0; count of bases not matched to a gene: 10. CDR3 length: 18 amino acids. Germline CDR1 and CDR2: SGHRS and YFSETQ.

Here the CDR3 reads CASSISGGGRGEQFF. The DNA for the CDR3 is TGTGCCAGTAGTATATCAGGCGGGGGGAGAGGTGAGCAGTTCTTC. The gene calls are TRBV19 and TRBJ2-1; 8 nucleotides align to TRBD2. J gave up 9 bases and V 2 bases, and 9 bases lay outside the gene matches. The V gene's germline CDR1 is LNHDA and CDR2 SQIVND (reference sequence). CDR3 length: 15 residues.

The rearrangement uses TRBV4-1 and TRBJ2-7; no definite D call. This CDR3 is 13 amino acids long. Trimming removed 4 bases at V and 5 bases at J, with 12 bases between. Germline-derived CDR1 and CDR2 are MGHRA and YSYEKL. The CDR3 loop is CASSPGVANEQYF. DNA for the CDR3: TGCGCCAGCAGCCCTGGTGTGGCCAACGAGCAGTACTTC.

This clonotype was seen many times. This sequence joins TRBV20-1 and TRBJ1-2; D not certain. Germline V CDR1 and CDR2: DFQATT, SNEGSKA (reference sequence). The CDR3 extends over 15 amino acids. V was pared by 7 bases and J by 8 bases, with 26 bases between. The CDR3 region is CSVPQVPENPGGYTF. The CDR3 nucleotides read TGCAGTGTTCCTCAGGTGCCGGAAAACCCGGGGGGCTACACCTTC.

This clonotype was found a few times. V usage is TRBV28 and J usage is TRBJ1-3; no clear D gene. The germline V gene has CDR1 MDHEN and CDR2 SYDVKM. The V gene lost 4 bases and the J gene lost 0 bases, with 10 bases spanning the gap. The CDR3 contains 15 residues. The CDR3 protein is CASSSRTNSGNTIYF. DNA of the CDR3: TGTGCCAGCAGTTCGCGGACGAACTCTGGAAACACCATATATTTT.

The rearrangement uses TRBV30 and TRBJ1-5, with no clear D. Deletions cut 2 bases from V and 2 bases from J, with 7 bases between. CDR1 GTSNPN and CDR2 SVGIG come from the germline V gene (reference sequence). The CDR3 loop spans 13 amino acids. CDR3 nucleotide sequence: TGTGCCTGGAGTAGCCAGGGCAATCAGCCCCAGCATTTT. It specifies CAWSSQGNQPQHF.

This clonotype showed up just a few times. J is TRBJ2-5 and V is TRBV20-1; D unclear. The CDR3 is 12 residues long. Germline CDR1 and CDR2: DFQATT and SNEGSKA (reference sequence). Trimming took 1 base from V and 2 from J, leaving 5 bases between them. As DNA, the CDR3 is TGCAGTGCTAGAGTTAAACAAGAGACCCAGTACTTC. Amino acids: CSARVKQETQYF.

This clonotype was counted ten times or more. The gene calls are TRBV6-5 and TRBJ2-5, with D possibly TRBD1 on 6 matching bases. CDR1 MNHEY and CDR2 SVGAGI come from the germline V gene. This CDR3 contains 18 residues. V lost 2 bases to trimming and J lost 1 base, with 20 bases between them. The CDR3, as DNA: TGTGCCAGCAGTTACAATAGACAGGCCAAGGGGGTCCAAGAGACCCAGTACTTC. It translates to CASSYNRQAKGVQETQYF.